This entry concerns a single T cell receptor beta chain. This entry is derived from a study of blood T cell repertoires in COVID-19. The repertoire was sequenced with immunoSEQ multiplex PCR; TCRdb's copy has only in-frame clones and lacks some. The profile shows roughly 40,000 clones, roughly 88% of them singletons. Sequencing input: peripheral blood. This receptor was taken from a woman between 70 and 85 years old with acute or convalescent COVID-19.

Written as DNA, the CDR3 is TGTGCCAGCAACCCTGCTGATGGAGTTCGCAATCAGCCCCAGCATTTT. The encoded protein is CASNPADGVRNQPQHF. V usage is TRBV28 and J usage is TRBJ1-5; D ambiguous. The V and J ends lost 7 bases and 2 bases respectively, with 18 bases between them. CDR3 size: 16 residues. Germline values: CDR1 MDHEN, CDR2 SYDVKM.